This T cell receptor beta chain originates from a study of control samples from healthy donors and cancer patients. Germline CDR1 and CDR2: MNHEY and SVGAGI. The CDR3 loop spans 11 amino acids. V was clipped by 6 bases and J by 8 bases, with 7 bases between them. TCRdb keeps only in-frame clones here, not all; method: immunoSEQ multiplex PCR. This table has 150,000 to 200,000 clones, 88% appearing once. The receptor's source is a man younger than 30 in good health. V and J are TRBV6-5 and TRBJ2-2; no clear D gene. Sequencing was carried out using blood. For the CDR3, the DNA is TGTGCCAGCAGCTCTTTGGGGGAGCTGTTTTTT. Translating it yields CASSSLGELFF.